Presented here are 19 T cell receptor beta chains from one specimen sequenced in a study of blood T cell repertoires in COVID-19. Measured with immunoSEQ multiplex PCR; TCRdb has only the in-frame clones, and not every one. The sample consists of about 110,000 clones, approximately 88% of them appearing once. Sample: peripheral blood. These receptors were obtained from a human donor in a cohort sampled during active COVID-19.

J is TRBJ2-7 and V is TRBV3-1 (or the pseudogene TRBV3-2); D perhaps matches TRBD2 (6 bases). V was clipped by 4 bases and J by 7 bases, with 17 bases between them. CDR1 LGHDT and CDR2 YNNKEL come from the germline V gene (reference sequence). CDR3 length: 14 amino acids. The CDR3 region has the DNA TGTGCCAGCAGCCCGGGGACTCGTTCCGGAGAGCAGTACTTC. It yields the protein CASSPGTRSGEQYF.

CDR3 region: CASSDDSSRGAGRDTQYF. CDR3 sequence (DNA): TGTGCCAGCAGTGATGATTCCTCGCGGGGGGCGGGGAGAGATACGCAGTATTTT. V and J are TRBV25-1 and TRBJ2-3, with 8 positions matching TRBD2. The CDR3 sequence is 18 residues long. J gave up 5 bases and V 3 bases, and 16 bases lay outside the gene matches. The germline V gene encodes CDR1 MGHDK and CDR2 SYGVNS.

V usage is TRBV11-2 and J usage is TRBJ1-5, with no clear D. This CDR3 is 14 amino acids long. The germline gives CDR1 SGHAT, CDR2 FQNNGV. V was shortened by 5 bases and J by 0 bases, with 8 bases between the two germline ends. In DNA, the CDR3 is TGTGCCAGCAGCCCGAGAACTAGCAATCAGCCCCAGCATTTT. Translated, it gives CASSPRTSNQPQHF. Full variable domain (rest looked up from reference TRBV11-2 and TRBJ1-5): EAGVAQSPRYKIIEKRQSVAFWCNPISGHATLYWYQQILGQGPKLLIQFQNNGVVDDSQLPKDRFSAERLKGVDSTLKIQPAKLEDSAVYLCASSPRTSNQPQHFGDGTRLSIL.

This chain connects TRBV3-1 (or the pseudogene TRBV3-2) to TRBJ1-1, with a tentative D call TRBD1 (5 bases). The CDR3 loop spans 15 amino acids. The germline V and J ends were trimmed by 4 bases and 6 bases, with 18 bases remaining between them. Germline V gives CDR1 LGHDT, CDR2 YNNKEL (reference sequence). CDR3 nucleotides: TGTGCCAGCAGCCGGAGGGGCCCCGTGAAGGCTGAAGCTTTCTTT. Translated, it gives CASSRRGPVKAEAFF.

This chain joins TRBV6-5 and TRBJ2-3, with 8 bases fitting TRBD1. The germline V gene encodes CDR1 MNHEY and CDR2 SVGAGI. V was clipped by 7 bases and J by 0 bases; unmatched bases: 6. The CDR3 is 15 amino acids. The CDR3, as DNA: TGTGCCAGCATGGACAGGGTGAGAAGCACAGATACGCAGTATTTT. This translates into CASMDRVRSTDTQYF.

The J gene is TRBJ1-1, the V gene TRBV12-2; whether TRBD1, the table's D call, matches the DNA was not checked. TRBV12-2 is described as a pseudogene. The CDR3 is 17 amino acids. CDR3 amino acids: CASRLVGRPVLNTEAFF. The CDR3 nucleotides are TGTGCAAGTCGCTTAGTAGGCAGGCCCGTGCTGAACACTGAAGCTTTCTTT.

The chain recombines TRBV7-6 with TRBJ2-7, with a tentative D call TRBD2 (6 bases). V lost 5 bases, J lost 2 bases, and 16 bases lay in between. This CDR3 comprises 15 residues. Germline V CDR1 and CDR2: SGHVS, FNYEAQ. This CDR3 reads CASSASTGVAYEQYF. For the CDR3, the DNA is TGTGCCAGCAGCGCCTCGACGGGGGTTGCCTACGAGCAGTACTTC.

The V call is TRBV6-2 or TRBV6-3, the J call TRBJ1-5; TRBD1 matches 9 bases. The CDR3 sequence is 16 residues long. Germline CDR1 MNHEY, CDR2 SVGEGT. J was trimmed by 3 bases and V by 0 bases; bases with no gene match: 3. The CDR3 loop is CASSYSGTGFNQPQHF. The DNA of the CDR3 is TGTGCCAGCAGTTACTCCGGGACAGGGTTCAATCAGCCCCAGCATTTT.

The chain employs TRBV5-1 and TRBJ2-7; 15 nucleotides agree with TRBD2. The germline CDR1 and CDR2 sequences are SGHRS and YFSETQ. J gave up 4 bases and V 0 bases, and 14 bases lay outside the gene matches. CDR3 size: 20 residues. The CDR3 sequence is CASSLADGTSGRYSSYEQYF. The CDR3 nucleotides are TGCGCCAGCAGCTTGGCCGACGGGACTAGCGGGAGGTACTCTAGTTACGAGCAGTACTTC.

The V and J genes are TRBV10-2 and TRBJ2-7; TRBD2 agrees at 12 bases. This CDR3 is built from 15 residues. V was clipped by 1 base and J by 6 bases; unmatched bases: 4. The germline gives CDR1 WSHSY, CDR2 SAAADI. The CDR3 loop reads CASSEWLAGGREQYF. The CDR3 bases are TGCGCCAGCAGTGAGTGGCTAGCGGGGGGGCGCGAGCAGTACTTC.

The table lists this clone with a few counts. V is TRBV7-8 and J is TRBJ1-2; tentatively, D is TRBD1 (6 bases). Germline assignment: CDR1 SGHVS and CDR2 FQNEAQ. This CDR3 contains 14 residues. Trimming left V 5 bases short and J 7 bases short, with 17 bases between. As DNA, the CDR3 is TGTGCCAGCAGCCAGGGGACCGGCAGGGGTGGCTACACCTTC. Amino acids: CASSQGTGRGGYTF.

The genes are TRBV19 and TRBJ1-3; D remains unclear. The V end was cut by 5 bases, the J end by 2 bases, with 13 bases between. Germline values: CDR1 LNHDA, CDR2 SQIVND (reference sequence). The CDR3 totals 15 residues. Written as DNA, the CDR3 is TGTGCCAGTAGTGTTCACGGGAACCCTGGAAACACCATATATTTT. Protein product: CASSVHGNPGNTIYF.

This clone was seen only a few times. The J gene is TRBJ1-6, the V gene TRBV19; the match to TRBD1 covers 11 bases. V lost 3 bases to trimming and J lost 8 bases; unmatched junction nucleotides: 3. Germline V gene sequence: CDR1 LNHDA, CDR2 SQIVND (reference sequence). The CDR3 runs to 15 residues. The CDR3 DNA sequence: TGTGCCAGTAGTATGGGGGACAGGGGGTATTCACCCCTCCACTTT. It is translated as CASSMGDRGYSPLHF.

This sequence joins TRBV7-9 and TRBJ2-2; 9 bases line up with TRBD2. The CDR3 covers 15 residues. V gave up 5 bases and J gave up 6 bases; unmatched junction bases: 7. Germline CDR1 reads SEHNR; CDR2 reads FQNEAQ (reference sequence). The CDR3 nucleotides are TGTGCCAGCAGCCTTAGCGGGGGCGGGGCCGGGGAGCTGTTTTTT. Its protein is CASSLSGGGAGELFF.

The chain has TRBV27 and TRBJ2-7, with TRBD1 identical over 7 bases. V lost 5 bases to trimming and J lost 4 bases; unmatched junction nucleotides: 8. This CDR3 comprises 14 residues. Germline loops: CDR1 MNHEY, CDR2 SMNVEV (reference sequence). Here the CDR3 reads CASSPPTGQYEQYF. The CDR3 DNA follows: TGTGCCAGCAGTCCACCGACAGGGCAGTACGAGCAGTACTTC.

J is TRBJ1-1 and V is TRBV5-6; D remains ambiguous. V was trimmed by 4 bases and J by 4 bases, leaving 23 bases between them. Germline loops: CDR1 SGHDT, CDR2 YYEEEE. CDR3 length: 17 residues. As DNA, the CDR3 is TGTGCCAGCAGCCGAACGGGGATCCCATCTGGACCCACTGAAGCTTTCTTT. It yields the protein CASSRTGIPSGPTEAFF.

In this sample, this clone turned up a few times. The genes are TRBV4-1 and TRBJ1-5; TRBD1 matches at 10 bases. The V segment lost 3 bases and the J segment 1 base; nucleotides outside the gene matches: 6. CDR1 MGHRA and CDR2 YSYEKL come from the germline V gene. CDR3 length equals 17 residues. The CDR3 is CASSHPGTGDSNQPQHF. CDR3 DNA: TGCGCCAGCAGCCACCCCGGGACAGGGGACAGCAATCAGCCCCAGCATTTT.

This rearrangement joins TRBV28 to TRBJ1-1; TRBD1 matches at 7 bases. The CDR3 runs to 12 residues. After removal of 6 bases from V and 5 bases from J, the junction contained 3 bases not matched to a gene. Germline lookup yields CDR1 MDHEN and CDR2 SYDVKM. The CDR3 protein is CASRLDRTEAFF. The CDR3 nucleotides are TGTGCCAGCAGATTGGACAGGACTGAAGCTTTCTTT.

The chain is built from TRBV15 and TRBJ2-1; TRBD2 matches at 14 bases. Losses at the gene ends were 3 bases for V and 8 bases for J; bases not matched to a gene: 9. Germline V gene sequence: CDR1 LNHNV, CDR2 YYDKDF (reference sequence). The CDR3 extends over 17 amino acids. The CDR3 nucleotides read TGTGCCACCAGCAGCCGTGGGACTAGCGGGAGTAGGGATGAGCAGTTCTTC. It yields the protein CATSSRGTSGSRDEQFF.